Included here is one T cell receptor (beta chain) sequence, with context. This clonotype showed up many times. Its antigen specificity is not known. No clone much larger than this one lies a single base away; base qualities are absent. This was a case-control study nested in a cohort of healthcare workers in London, UK, who had nasopharyngeal swab PCR tests and blood samples taken every week. Healthcare workers were enrolled in the week of the UK lockdown, from 23 to 31 March 2020, and were followed every week for up to 16 weeks. The library was generated by 5' RACE. The reads were generated on a NextSeq 500. In the TCR library protocol, unique molecular identifiers were attached to individual cDNA molecules to correct for PCR bias and sequencing error. Sequencing covered both TCR alpha and beta chains, and within each sample the abundances of alpha and beta sequences were tightly co-correlated. As for how the authors treated the data: V gene, J gene and CDR3 annotation of TCR sequences was performed with Decombinator V4. TCRs were defined as expanded if a significant change between any two time points was detected under a Poisson model with p below 0.0001. TCR abundances were normalised to the total number of TCRs sequenced per sample and were expressed as counts per million. MAIT TCRs were defined by TRAV1-2 paired with TRAJ12, TRAJ20 or TRAJ33, and iNKT TCRs by TRAV10 paired with TRAJ18. VDJdb, accessed on 1 November 2021, was searched for TCRs annotated for CMV, EBV and SARS-CoV-2, and TCRs annotated for more than one antigen were excluded. TCRdb itself trimmed the public reads at Q25 with fastp, ran MiXCR and retained productive beta chains. Rows with a matching CDR3 protein are joined into one entry that keeps the most common DNA and genes. What appears here as the V and J calls and clone size reflects TCRdb's work, not the paper's. This sample comprises 65,000 to 75,000 distinct CDR3 sequences, around 10% of them detected only once. The ten largest clonotypes hold 3.5% to 4.5% of the sample.

This sample is drawn from a study of early T cells in non-severe SARS-CoV-2 infection (dated by TCRdb to the early 2020s). Background on the whole study: Because TCR sequencing was done on bulk RNA from unsorted whole blood, the alpha and beta chains could not be paired. Study-wide conclusions, independent of this receptor: VDJdb matching was skewed toward anti-spike CD8 responses, so virus-specific expansions were likely underestimated and private and CD4 specificities were missed.

From a lookup of the germline V gene (reference sequence), CDR1 and CDR2 are SGHNT and YYREEE. From the cysteine through the phenylalanine, the CDR3 covers 15 amino acids. Only the CDR3 part of the read is kept: 45 bases, read in frame from the first base. V has 4 bases trimmed and J has 3 bases trimmed; junction bases matching no gene number 6. The material sequenced was whole blood. The TCR comes from an adult who was a healthcare worker with PCR-confirmed SARS-CoV-2 infection or an uninfected control (not recorded which). This receptor chain uses TRBV5-4 and TRBJ2-7, and 11 bases in between align with TRBD2. CDR3 reads: CASSPGTSGNYEQYF. Read as DNA, the sequence is TGTGCCAGCAGCCCGGGGACTAGCGGAAACTACGAGCAGTACTTC.